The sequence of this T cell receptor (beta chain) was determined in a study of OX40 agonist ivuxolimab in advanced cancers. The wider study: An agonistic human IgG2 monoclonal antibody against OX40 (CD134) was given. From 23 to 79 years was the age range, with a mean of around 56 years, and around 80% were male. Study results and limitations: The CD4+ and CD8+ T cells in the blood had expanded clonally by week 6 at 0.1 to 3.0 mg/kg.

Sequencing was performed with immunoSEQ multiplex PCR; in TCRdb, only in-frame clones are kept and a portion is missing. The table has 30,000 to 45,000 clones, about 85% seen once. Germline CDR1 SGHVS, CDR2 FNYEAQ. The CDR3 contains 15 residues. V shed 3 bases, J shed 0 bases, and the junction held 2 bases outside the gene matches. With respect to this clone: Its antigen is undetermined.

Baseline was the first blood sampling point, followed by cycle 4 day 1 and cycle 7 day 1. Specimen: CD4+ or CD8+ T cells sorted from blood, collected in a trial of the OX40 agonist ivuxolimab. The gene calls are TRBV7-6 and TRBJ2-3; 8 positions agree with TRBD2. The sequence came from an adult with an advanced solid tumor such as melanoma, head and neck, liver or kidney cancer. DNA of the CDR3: TGTGCCAGCAGCTTCGGGGGGGGTAGCACAGATACGCAGTATTTT. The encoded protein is CASSFGGGSTDTQYF. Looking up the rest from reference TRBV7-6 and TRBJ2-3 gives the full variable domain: GAGVSQSPRYKVTKRGQDVALRCDPISGHVSLYWYRQALGQGPEFLTYFNYEAQQDKSGLPNDRFSAERPEGSISTLTIQRTEQRDSAMYRCASSFGGGSTDTQYFGPGTRLTVL.